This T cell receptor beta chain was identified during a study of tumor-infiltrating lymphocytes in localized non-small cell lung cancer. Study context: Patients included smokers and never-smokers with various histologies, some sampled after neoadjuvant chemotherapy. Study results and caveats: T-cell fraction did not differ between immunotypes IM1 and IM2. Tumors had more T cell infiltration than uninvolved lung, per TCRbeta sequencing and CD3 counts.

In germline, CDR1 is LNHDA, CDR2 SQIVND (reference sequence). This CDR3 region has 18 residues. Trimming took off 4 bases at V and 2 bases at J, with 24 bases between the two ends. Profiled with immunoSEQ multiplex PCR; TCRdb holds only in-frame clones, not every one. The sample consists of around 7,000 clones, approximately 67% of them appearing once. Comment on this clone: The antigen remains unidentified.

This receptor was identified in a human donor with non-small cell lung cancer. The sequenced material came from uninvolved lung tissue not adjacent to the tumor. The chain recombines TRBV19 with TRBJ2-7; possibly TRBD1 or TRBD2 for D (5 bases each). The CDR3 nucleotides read TGTGCCAGTAGTACCGCCCTGGCGGGTGGGACCAGCCCCTACGAGCAGTACTTC. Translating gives CASSTALAGGTSPYEQYF.